This T cell receptor beta chain was captured by sequencing in a study of T cell responses to AZD1222 COVID-19 vaccine. With 5 bases clipped from V and 7 bases from J, the junction kept 7 bases outside the gene matches. The germline V gene encodes CDR1 LNHDA and CDR2 SQIVND (reference sequence). CDR3 length: 14 amino acids. As for this clone: Its antigen remains unidentified.

Clones were read by immunoSEQ multiplex PCR, and TCRdb kept only the in-frame ones, dropping some. The sample gives about 110,000 clones, around 91% of which show up once; roughly 21% is in the top ten. Study results and limitations: Distributed over spike, vaccine-associated CD4 TCRs predominated at 160-218 and 743-854.

This sequence originates from an adult in good health. The rearrangement uses TRBV19 and TRBJ1-1; 10 nucleotides align to TRBD1. This specimen was peripheral blood, taken on day 0 of AZD1222 vaccination. The CDR3 loop reads CASSQDRGRNEAFF. The CDR3 DNA follows: TGTGCCAGTAGTCAAGACAGGGGGCGGAATGAAGCTTTCTTT.